A selection of T cell receptor beta chains follows, all from one sample in a study of cytomegalovirus exposure and HLA in healthy donors. Clones were sequenced by immunoSEQ multiplex PCR, and TCRdb holds only the in-frame ones, with some missing. The sample shows around 130,000 clones, about 80% of them seen only once. Input material: PBMCs. The source is a middle-aged woman in good health and CMV-seronegative. The CDR3 runs from the conserved cysteine through the conserved F or W. The D gene is left open where the match is weak. Not all rows give a size; the values are once, few, many and, for expanded clones, a class.

j_call clone_size d_call v_call cdr3_aa cdr3_nt
TRBJ1-2 few NA TRBV29-1 CSVVDTANILKRYGYTF TGCAGCGTGGTGGACACGGCCAACATCTTAAAGCGCTATGGCTACACCTTC
TRBJ1-4 NA TRBD1 TRBV10-3 CAIRQGATNEKLFF TGTGCCATCAGACAGGGGGCAACTAATGAAAAACTGTTTTTT
TRBJ1-2 NA TRBD1 TRBV29-1 CSVGTGGGYTF TGCAGCGTCGGGACAGGGGGCGGCTACACCTTC
TRBJ1-3 NA NA TRBV28 CASSEGPPGNTIYF TGTGCCAGCAGTGAGGGCCCCCCTGGAAACACCATATATTTT
TRBJ2-6 few TRBD1 TRBV7-2 CASRTGGANVLTF TGTGCCAGCAGGACAGGGGGGGCCAACGTCCTGACTTTC
TRBJ2-1 NA TRBD2 TRBV5-6 CASSFPLGGPSYNEQFF TGTGCCAGCAGCTTCCCTTTGGGAGGGCCCTCCTACAATGAGCAGTTCTTC
TRBJ1-1 NA NA TRBV4-1 CASSQAPGQYPEAFF TGCGCCAGCAGCCAAGCCCCCGGACAGTATCCTGAAGCTTTCTTT
TRBJ1-6 NA TRBD1 TRBV29-1 CSPWTGLCIRDSPLHF TGCAGCCCCTGGACAGGGTTATGTATTAGGGATTCACCCCTCCACTTT
TRBJ2-1 NA TRBD2 TRBV9 CASSVDTSGRANEQFF TGTGCCAGCAGCGTAGATACTAGCGGGAGGGCCAATGAGCAGTTCTTC
TRBJ2-1 NA NA TRBV7-7 CASSLSLGSGNNEQFF TGTGCTAGCAGCTTATCTCTAGGAAGCGGAAACAATGAGCAGTTCTTC
TRBJ2-3 NA NA TRBV25-1 CASSEFSGRHTQYF TGTGCCAGCAGTGAGTTTAGCGGTAGGCATACGCAGTATTTT